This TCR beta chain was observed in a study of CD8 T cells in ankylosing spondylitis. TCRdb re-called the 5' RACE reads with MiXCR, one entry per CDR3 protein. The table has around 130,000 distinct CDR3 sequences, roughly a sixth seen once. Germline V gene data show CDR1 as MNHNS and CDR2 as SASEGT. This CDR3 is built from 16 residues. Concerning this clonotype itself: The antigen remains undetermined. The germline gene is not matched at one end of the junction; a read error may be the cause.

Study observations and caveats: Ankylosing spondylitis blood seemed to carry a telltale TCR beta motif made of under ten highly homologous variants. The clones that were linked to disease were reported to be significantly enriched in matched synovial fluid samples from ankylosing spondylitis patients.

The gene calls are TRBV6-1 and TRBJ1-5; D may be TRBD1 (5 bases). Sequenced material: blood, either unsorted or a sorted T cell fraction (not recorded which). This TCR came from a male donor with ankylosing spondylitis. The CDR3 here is CASSLLGHNSDQPQHF. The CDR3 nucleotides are TGTGCCAGCAGCCTACTTGGACACAATAGCGATCAGCCCCAGCATTTT.